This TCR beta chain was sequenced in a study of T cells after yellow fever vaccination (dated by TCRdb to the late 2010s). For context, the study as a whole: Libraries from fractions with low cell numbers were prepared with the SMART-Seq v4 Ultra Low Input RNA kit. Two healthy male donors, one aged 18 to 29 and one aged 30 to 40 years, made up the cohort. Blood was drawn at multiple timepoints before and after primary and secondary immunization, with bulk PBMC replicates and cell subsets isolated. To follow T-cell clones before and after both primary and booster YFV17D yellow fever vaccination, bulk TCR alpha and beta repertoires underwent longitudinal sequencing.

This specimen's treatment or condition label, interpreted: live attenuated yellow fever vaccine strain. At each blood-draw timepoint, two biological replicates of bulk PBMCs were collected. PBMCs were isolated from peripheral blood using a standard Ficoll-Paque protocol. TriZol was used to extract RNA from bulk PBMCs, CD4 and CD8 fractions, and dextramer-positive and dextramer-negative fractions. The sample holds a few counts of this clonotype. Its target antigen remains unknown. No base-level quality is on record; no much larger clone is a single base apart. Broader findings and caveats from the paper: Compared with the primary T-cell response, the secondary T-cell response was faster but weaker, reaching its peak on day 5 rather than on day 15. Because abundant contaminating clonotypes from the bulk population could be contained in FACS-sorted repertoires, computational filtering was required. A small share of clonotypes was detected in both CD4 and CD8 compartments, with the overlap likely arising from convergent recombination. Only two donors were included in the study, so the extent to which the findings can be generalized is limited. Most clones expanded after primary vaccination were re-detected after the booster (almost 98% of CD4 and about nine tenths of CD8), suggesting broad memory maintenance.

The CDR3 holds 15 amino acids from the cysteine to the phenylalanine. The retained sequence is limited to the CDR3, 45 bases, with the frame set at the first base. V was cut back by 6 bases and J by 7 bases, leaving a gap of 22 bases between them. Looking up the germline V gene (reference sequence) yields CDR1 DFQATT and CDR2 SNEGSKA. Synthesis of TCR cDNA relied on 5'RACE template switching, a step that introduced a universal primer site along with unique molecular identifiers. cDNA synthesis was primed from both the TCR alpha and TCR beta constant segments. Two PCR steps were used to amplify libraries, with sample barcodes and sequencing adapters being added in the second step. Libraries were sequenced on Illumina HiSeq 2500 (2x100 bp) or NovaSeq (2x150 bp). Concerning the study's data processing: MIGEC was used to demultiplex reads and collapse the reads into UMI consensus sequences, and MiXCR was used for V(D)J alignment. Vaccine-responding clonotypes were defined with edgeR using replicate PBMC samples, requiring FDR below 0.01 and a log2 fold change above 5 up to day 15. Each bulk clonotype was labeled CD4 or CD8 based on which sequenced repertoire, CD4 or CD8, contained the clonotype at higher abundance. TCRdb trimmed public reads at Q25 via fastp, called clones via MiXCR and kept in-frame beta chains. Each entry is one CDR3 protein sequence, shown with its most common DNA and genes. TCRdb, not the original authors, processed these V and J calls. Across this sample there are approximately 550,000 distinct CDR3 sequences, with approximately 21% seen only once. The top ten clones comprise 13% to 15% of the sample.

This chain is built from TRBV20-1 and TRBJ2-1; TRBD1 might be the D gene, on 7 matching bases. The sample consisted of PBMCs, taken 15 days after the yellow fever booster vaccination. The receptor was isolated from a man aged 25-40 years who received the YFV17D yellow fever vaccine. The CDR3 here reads CSASTGTAGRNEQFF. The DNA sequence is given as TGCAGTGCAAGCACCGGGACAGCGGGTCGGAATGAGCAGTTCTTC.